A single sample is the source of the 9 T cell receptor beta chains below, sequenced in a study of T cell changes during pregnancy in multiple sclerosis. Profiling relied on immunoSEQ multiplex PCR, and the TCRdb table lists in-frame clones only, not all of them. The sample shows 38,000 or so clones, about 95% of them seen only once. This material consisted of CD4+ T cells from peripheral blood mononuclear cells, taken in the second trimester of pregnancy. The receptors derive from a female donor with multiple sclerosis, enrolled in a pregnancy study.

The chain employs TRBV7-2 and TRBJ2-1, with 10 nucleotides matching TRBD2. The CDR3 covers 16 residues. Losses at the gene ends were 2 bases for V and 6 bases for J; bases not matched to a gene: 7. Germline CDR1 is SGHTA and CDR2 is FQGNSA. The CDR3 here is CASSLSGGAIINEQFF. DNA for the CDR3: TGTGCCAGCAGCTTAAGCGGGGGGGCAATTATCAATGAGCAGTTCTTC. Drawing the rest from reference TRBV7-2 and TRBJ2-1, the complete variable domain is GAGVSQSPSNKVTEKGKDVELRCDPISGHTALYWYRQSLGQGLEFLIYFQGNSAPDKSGLPSDRFSAERTGGSVSTLTIQRTQQEDSAVYLCASSLSGGAIINEQFFGPGTRLTVL.

CDR3 nucleotide sequence: TGTGCCAGCAGCCGACAGTGGGAGGGCTCCTACGAGCAGTACTTC. As protein: CASSRQWEGSYEQYF. The chain is built from TRBV7-2 and TRBJ2-7, with TRBD2 identical over 7 bases. The trim removed 5 bases at V and 0 bases at J, leaving 7 bases unmatched. This CDR3 has 15 residues. Germline CDR1 is SGHTA and CDR2 is FQGNSA. The entire variable domain, with the rest obtained from reference TRBV7-2 and TRBJ2-7, is as follows: GAGVSQSPSNKVTEKGKDVELRCDPISGHTALYWYRQSLGQGLEFLIYFQGNSAPDKSGLPSDRFSAERTGGSVSTLTIQRTQQEDSAVYLCASSRQWEGSYEQYFGPGTRLTVT.

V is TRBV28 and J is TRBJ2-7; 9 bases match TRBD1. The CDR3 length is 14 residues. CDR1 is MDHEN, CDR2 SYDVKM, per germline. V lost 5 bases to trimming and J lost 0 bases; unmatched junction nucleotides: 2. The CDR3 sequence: CASSGQGSSYEQYF. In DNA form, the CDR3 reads TGTGCCAGCAGTGGACAGGGGAGCTCCTACGAGCAGTACTTC.

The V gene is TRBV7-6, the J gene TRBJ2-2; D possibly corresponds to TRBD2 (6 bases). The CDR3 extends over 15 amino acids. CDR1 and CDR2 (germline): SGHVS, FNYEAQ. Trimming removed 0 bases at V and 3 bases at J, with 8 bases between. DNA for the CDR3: TGTGCCAGCAGCTTAGCGGGGGGTTACACCGGGGAGCTGTTTTTT. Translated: CASSLAGGYTGELFF. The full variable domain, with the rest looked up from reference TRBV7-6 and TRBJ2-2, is GAGVSQSPRYKVTKRGQDVALRCDPISGHVSLYWYRQALGQGPEFLTYFNYEAQQDKSGLPNDRFSAERPEGSISTLTIQRTEQRDSAMYRCASSLAGGYTGELFFGEGSRLTVL.

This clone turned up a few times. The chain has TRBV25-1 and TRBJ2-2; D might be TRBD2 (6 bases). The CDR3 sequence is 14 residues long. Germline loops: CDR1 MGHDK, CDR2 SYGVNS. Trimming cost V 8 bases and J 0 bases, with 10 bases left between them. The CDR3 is CASGTDSNTGELFF. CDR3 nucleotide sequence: TGTGCCAGCGGGACTGATTCGAACACCGGGGAGCTGTTTTTT.

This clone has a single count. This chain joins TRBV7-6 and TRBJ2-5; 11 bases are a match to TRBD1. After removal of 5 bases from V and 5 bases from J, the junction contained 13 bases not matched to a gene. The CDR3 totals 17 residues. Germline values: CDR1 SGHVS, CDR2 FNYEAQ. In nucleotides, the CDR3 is TGTGCCAGCAGCGACCCAAGGACAGGGGGCGTCAGGGAGACCCAGTACTTC. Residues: CASSDPRTGGVRETQYF.

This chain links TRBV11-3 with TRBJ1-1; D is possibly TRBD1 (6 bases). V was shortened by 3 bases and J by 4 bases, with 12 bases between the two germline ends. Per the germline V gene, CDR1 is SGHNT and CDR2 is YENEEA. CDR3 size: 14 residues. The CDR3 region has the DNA TGTGCCAGCAGCTTTGGCAGGGGCTCCACTGAAGCTTTCTTT. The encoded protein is CASSFGRGSTEAFF.

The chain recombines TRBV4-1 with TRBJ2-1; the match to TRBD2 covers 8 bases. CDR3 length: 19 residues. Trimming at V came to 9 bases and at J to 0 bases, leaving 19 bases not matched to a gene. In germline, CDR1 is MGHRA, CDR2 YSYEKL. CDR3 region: CASNHGSGGLLSSYNEQFF. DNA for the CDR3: TGCGCCAGTAACCACGGCAGCGGGGGCCTACTAAGCTCCTACAATGAGCAGTTCTTC.

CDR3 in amino acids: CASSTGTSGHLGTDTQYF. CDR3 bases: TGTGCCAGCAGTACCGGGACTAGCGGACACCTCGGCACAGATACGCAGTATTTT. V gene TRBV7-7 combines with J gene TRBJ2-3; TRBD2 agrees at 11 bases. Per the germline V gene, CDR1 is SSHAT and CDR2 is FNYEAQ (reference sequence). The CDR3 is 18 residues long. V dropped 6 bases and J dropped 1; count of bases not matched to a gene: 12.